The rows below give T cell receptor beta chains drawn from one sample of a study of CD8 T cells in Susac syndrome. MiXCR, run by TCRdb on the immunoSEQ multiplex PCR reads, gives a single entry per CDR3 protein. The table includes approximately 160,000 distinct CDR3 sequences, about 93% detected once. Sequenced input: CD4+ T cells from PBMCs. The source is a human donor with multiple sclerosis. CDR3s include the opening cysteine and the closing phenylalanine or tryptophan. D genes are given only for firm matches. Clone size is not always given. Where it is, it says once, few, many or a class for expanded clones.

>TRBJ2-1|TRBV23-1|.|.
CASSQRCSRLF
TGCGCCAGCAGTCAGAGGTGCTCTAGGCTCTTC
>TRBJ1-1|TRBV2|.|once
CASKPEKNTEAFF
TGTGCCAGCAAACCTGAGAAGAACACTGAAGCTTTCTTT
>TRBJ2-5|TRBV14|TRBD2|.
CASSRERDSGGASETQYF
TGTGCCAGCAGCCGAGAGCGGGATAGCGGGGGGGCATCAGAGACCCAGTACTTC
>TRBJ1-2|TRBV28|TRBD1|.
CASSNDLQGAYGYTF
TGTGCCAGCAGCAACGACTTACAGGGGGCCTATGGCTACACCTTC
>TRBJ1-5|TRBV12-3/TRBV12-4|.|.
CASRTTGVGPQHF
TGTGCCAGCAGAACAACGGGGGTGGGGCCCCAGCATTTT
>TRBJ2-1|TRBV11-2|.|.
CASSLTRISYNEQFF
TGTGCCAGCAGCTTAACACGAATCTCCTACAATGAGCAGTTCTTC
>TRBJ2-5|TRBV4-1|TRBD2|.
CASSQLAGGAETQYF
TGCGCCAGCAGCCAACTTGCCGGGGGGGCAGAGACCCAGTACTTC
>TRBJ1-6|TRBV3-1|.|.
CASSHSRDNSPLHF
TGTGCCAGCAGCCACTCCAGGGACAATTCACCCCTCCACTTT
>TRBJ2-3|TRBV28|.|.
CASSPLPDMAGDTQYF
TGTGCCAGCAGTCCACTCCCCGACATGGCGGGGGATACGCAGTATTTT
>TRBJ1-5|TRBV7-6|.|.
CASSNGGPNQPQHF
TGTGCCAGCAGCAACGGAGGTCCCAATCAGCCCCAGCATTTT
>TRBJ2-1|TRBV18|TRBD2|.
CASSPERGRNEQFF
TGTGCCAGCTCACCGGAGCGGGGGCGAAATGAGCAGTTCTTC
>TRBJ2-5|TRBV7-2|TRBD2|.
CASIPRRGMETQYF
TGTGCCAGCATCCCCAGGCGGGGGATGGAGACCCAGTACTTC
>TRBJ2-2|TRBV2|TRBD1|once
CASTGQGNTGELFF
TGTGCCAGTACCGGACAGGGAAACACCGGGGAGCTGTTTTTT
>TRBJ2-1|TRBV3-1|.|.
CASSQVSGTMNEQFF
TGTGCCAGCAGCCAAGTCAGCGGGACAATGAATGAGCAGTTCTTC
>TRBJ1-1|TRBV11-3|.|.
CASSLGQSDTAFF
TGTGCCAGCAGCTTAGGGCAGTCGGATACAGCTTTCTTT
>TRBJ2-3|TRBV20-1|.|.
CSASWGGPDTQYF
TGCAGTGCTAGCTGGGGGGGCCCCGATACGCAGTATTTT
>TRBJ2-3|TRBV3-1|TRBD1|.
CASGQGASTDTQYF
TGTGCCAGCGGACAGGGGGCGAGCACAGATACGCAGTATTTT
>TRBJ2-1|TRBV7-7|.|.
CASSLAPGNEQFF
TGTGCTAGCAGCTTAGCGCCGGGCAATGAGCAGTTCTTC
>TRBJ1-5|TRBV30|.|.
CAWSVQAGNQPQHF
TGTGCCTGGAGTGTACAAGCGGGCAATCAGCCCCAGCATTTT
>TRBJ2-1|TRBV30|TRBD2|.
CAWTPLAEYNEQFF
TGTGCCTGGACCCCACTAGCGGAATACAATGAGCAGTTCTTC
>TRBJ2-1|TRBV3-1|.|.
CASSPRGDEQFF
TGTGCCAGCAGTCCTAGGGGCGATGAGCAGTTCTTC
>TRBJ1-1|TRBV2|.|once
CASSGGPRDAFF
TGTGCCAGCAGTGGGGGACCGCGAGACGCTTTCTTT
>TRBJ1-5|TRBV15|.|.
CATSRDKRQPQHF
TGTGCCACCAGCAGAGATAAGAGGCAGCCCCAGCATTTT
>TRBJ1-2|TRBV12-3/TRBV12-4|TRBD1|.
CASRPPGQANYGYTF
TGTGCCAGCAGACCGCCGGGACAGGCTAACTATGGCTACACCTTC
>TRBJ1-3|TRBV6-6|TRBD1|.
CASSWDRGREGNTIYF
TGTGCCAGCAGTTGGGACAGGGGGCGTGAAGGAAACACCATATATTTT
>TRBJ2-7|TRBV27|TRBD2|.
CASSFSRGGSLGEQYF
TGTGCCAGCAGTTTCTCTCGGGGGGGGAGTTTGGGAGAGCAGTACTTC
>TRBJ2-3|TRBV27|.|.
CASSLAWTDTQYF
TGTGCCAGCAGTCTCGCATGGACAGATACGCAGTATTTT
>TRBJ2-1|TRBV5-4|.|.
CASSFRDPTNEQFF
TGTGCCAGCAGCTTCCGGGACCCAACCAATGAGCAGTTCTTC
>TRBJ2-1|TRBV28|.|.
CASSMAPTNEQFF
TGTGCCAGCAGCATGGCGCCGACTAATGAGCAGTTCTTC
>TRBJ2-5|TRBV7-2|.|.
CASSLGGHSLGETQYF
TGTGCCAGCAGCTTAGGTGGCCACAGTCTGGGGGAGACCCAGTACTTC
>TRBJ2-1|TRBV4-1|.|few
CASSQDIWTPQGGF
TGCGCCAGCAGCCAAGATATTTGGACGCCCCAGGGGGGCTTC
>TRBJ1-2|TRBV10-3|.|.
CAISESTGSGYGYTF
TGTGCCATCAGTGAGTCTACAGGGAGCGGCTATGGCTACACCTTC
>TRBJ1-5|TRBV25-1|.|.
CASRPPNPGRSNQPQHF
TGTGCCAGCAGACCACCCAACCCGGGGCGGAGCAATCAGCCCCAGCATTTT
>TRBJ1-2|TRBV23-1|.|.
CASSQSGRTYGYTF
TGCGCCAGCAGTCAATCTGGCCGAACCTATGGCTACACCTTC
>TRBJ1-5|TRBV5-1|.|.
CASSLQGSSNQPQHF
TGCGCCAGCAGTCTCCAGGGTTCTAGCAATCAGCCCCAGCATTTT
>TRBJ2-7|TRBV7-2|TRBD2|.
CASSLDSRGLASEQYF
TGTGCCAGCAGCTTAGATAGTAGGGGACTAGCAAGCGAGCAGTACTTC
>TRBJ2-1|TRBV3-1|TRBD2|.
CASSQNMAGGYNEQFF
TGTGCCAGCAGCCAAAACATGGCGGGAGGGTACAATGAGCAGTTCTTC
>TRBJ2-5|TRBV27|.|.
CASSLFRGEETQYF
TGTGCCAGCAGTTTGTTCAGGGGCGAGGAGACCCAGTACTTC
>TRBJ2-6|TRBV5-1|.|.
CASSLVSSGANVLTF
TGCGCCAGCAGCTTGGTCAGTTCTGGGGCCAACGTCCTGACTTTC
>TRBJ2-2|TRBV10-2|.|.
CASSSAGSTGELFF
TGCGCCAGCTCATCTGCGGGGAGCACCGGGGAGCTGTTTTTT
>TRBJ2-5|TRBV21-1|.|.
CASSKARSGALRETQYF
TGTGCCAGCAGCAAAGCTCGTTCGGGGGCGCTAAGAGAGACCCAGTACTTC
>TRBJ1-2|TRBV18|.|.
CASSPLHMANYGYTF
TGTGCCAGCTCACCGCTTCACATGGCTAACTATGGCTACACCTTC
>TRBJ1-2|TRBV2|.|once
CASSERWGGGYTF
TGTGCCAGCAGTGAACGGTGGGGGGGTGGCTACACCTTC
>TRBJ1-5|TRBV7-2|.|few
CASSLQNQPQHF
TGTGCCAGCAGCTTACAAAATCAGCCCCAGCATTTT
>TRBJ2-7|TRBV19|TRBD1|.
CASSMMDRTYEQYF
TGTGCCAGTAGTATGATGGACAGGACCTACGAGCAGTACTTC
>TRBJ2-7|TRBV11-3|.|.
CASSLEQGNEQYF
TGTGCCAGCAGCTTGGAACAGGGAAACGAGCAGTACTTC
>TRBJ1-3|TRBV5-4|.|.
CASSLVGGSRSGNTIYF
TGTGCCAGCAGCTTGGTGGGGGGTTCCCGCTCTGGAAACACCATATATTTT
>TRBJ1-5|TRBV12-3/TRBV12-4|TRBD1|.
CASSNGDSSNQPQHF
TGTGCCAGCAGTAACGGGGACAGTTCCAATCAGCCCCAGCATTTT
>TRBJ2-2|TRBV9|.|once
CASSVDPSLAGGELFF
TGTGCCAGCAGCGTAGACCCCTCCTTGGCAGGCGGGGAGCTGTTTTTT
>TRBJ1-5|TRBV20-1|.|.
CSARPGRGQPQHF
TGCAGTGCCAGACCTGGGAGAGGTCAGCCCCAGCATTTT
>TRBJ1-2|TRBV6-5|TRBD1|.
CASSYPTGQGKSYGYTF
TGTGCCAGCAGTTACCCAACCGGACAGGGTAAAAGCTATGGCTACACCTTC